The source of this TCR beta chain is a study of CD8+ T cells in alopecia areata. Germline CDR1 is MGHRA and CDR2 is YSYEKL. The CDR3 totals 11 residues, both ends included. Study observations and caveats: In lesional scalp, particularly from alopecia totalis/universalis, clonality was higher than in normal scalp.

On this clone: Its matching antigen is unknown. The CDR3 does not close with the conserved phenylalanine or tryptophan, likely indicating a read error. The limits of the CDR3 on the DNA are not certain, so only TCRdb's listed CDR3 is given.

Investigators isolated RNA and reverse transcribed it into cDNA to act as the sequencing template. TCRdb's table, derived via immunoSEQ multiplex PCR, lists solely in-frame clones and lacks some. The sample lists 110,000 to 150,000 clones; approximately 56% were seen once. V is TRBV4-1 and J is TRBJ2-7; the table's D call, TRBD1, was not checked against the DNA. This sequence originates from a human donor in good health. The source material was CD8+ T cells sorted from blood. The CDR3 reads CASNADRGYSS.